The present entry profiles one T cell receptor beta chain with its context. Many counts were recorded for this clonotype. Which antigen it targets is not known. Base quality data are lacking; no much larger clone is found one base away. This entry comes from a study of T-cell reconstitution after alpha-beta-depleted transplantation in children listed by TCRdb under 2016. As for the study more broadly: The study quantitatively tracked T-cell immune reconstitution after TCRalphabeta/CD19-depleted allogeneic hematopoietic cell transplantation in children using TCR repertoire profiling. Overall results and qualifications from the work: About two months after transplant, the apparently early recovery of alphabetaT-cell counts reportedly depended on just several hundred clones that had expanded rapidly and came from non-depleted graft cells. The high TCRbeta diversity at day 60 in some patients was ascribed to recipient T cells and intrathymic progenitors that had survived conditioning. Hyperexpanded clone frequencies declined over subsequent months; after one year, T-cell counts and TCRbeta diversity were mostly attributed to newly produced T cells.

Library creation used PCR. These reads were obtained on an Illumina HiSeq 2500. TCR libraries were prepared with molecular barcoding, using unique molecular identifiers to normalize TCRbeta repertoire quantification. TCRdb cleaned the public reads at Q25 with fastp, built clones with MiXCR and kept in-frame beta chains. Identical CDR3 proteins give one entry, which carries the most common genes and DNA. The sample profile shows about 97,000 distinct CDR3 sequences; 4.5% to 7.5% of them were found once. The leading ten clones occupy about 6.1% of the sample. The sample's time point label, decoded: day 60 (about 2 months) after transplantation. This sample's treatment or condition label indicates: allogeneic hematopoietic cell transplantation with graft depleted of TCRalphabeta T cells and CD19 B cells. Transplant recipients were children who received TCRalphabeta/CD19-depleted allogeneic hematopoietic cell grafts.

V is shortened by 4 bases, J by 0 bases, and the region joining them spans 9 bases. CDR3 length: 14 amino acids, cysteine to phenylalanine. Only the CDR3 DNA is retained, 42 bases long and in frame from the first base. CDR1 and CDR2 are read off the germline V gene as SGHRS and YFSETQ. This clonotype originated in a female patient between 2 and 15 years old who had a stem cell transplant for Fanconi anemia, so the T cells may come from the graft donor. The rearranged segments are TRBV5-1 and TRBJ2-3, and TRBD1 may be the D gene, going by 6 matching bases. This sample comprised PBMCs, mostly from graft donor cells, obtained 60 days after TCRalphabeta/CD19-depleted stem cell transplant. Here the CDR3 is given as CASSPTGSTDTQYF. The DNA is as follows: TGCGCCAGCAGCCCGACAGGTAGCACAGATACGCAGTATTTT.